This T cell receptor beta chain was captured by sequencing in a study of blood T cell repertoires in COVID-19. Study summary: Samples representing acute and convalescent COVID-19 were sourced from the United States, Italy and Spain. T cells, B-cell-depleted T cells, or PBMCs provided the cDNA or gDNA that served as material.

CDR3 length: 15 amino acids. V gave up 5 bases and J gave up 7 bases; unmatched junction bases: 10. From germline, CDR1 is MDHEN and CDR2 SYDVKM. Authors' processing steps: It was from reference gene primer amplification that nucleated cell counts were estimated. Measured with immunoSEQ multiplex PCR; TCRdb has only the in-frame clones, and not every one. From that table come the V and J calls and clone size; the DNA was used to work out D and trimming. Seen here are around 250,000 clones, 86% observed once, and the top ten hold approximately 2%. Sequencing input: peripheral blood. The sequence was obtained from a man aged 25-40 years who had recovered from COVID-19. The V and J genes are TRBV28 and TRBJ2-7; 11 positions agree with TRBD1. The CDR3 sequence: CASSTSGTGGGEQYF. The CDR3 bases are TGTGCCAGCAGTACCTCCGGGACAGGGGGGGGTGAGCAGTACTTC. Full variable domain (remainder filled in from reference TRBV28 and TRBJ2-7): DVKVTQSSRYLVKRTGEKVFLECVQDMDHENMFWYRQDPGLGLRLIYFSYDVKMKEKGDIPEGYSVSREKKERFSLILESASTNQTSMYLCASSTSGTGGGEQYFGPGTRLTVT.